One and the same sample provided the 27 T cell receptor beta chains below, sequenced in a study of early T cells in non-severe SARS-CoV-2 infection (dated by TCRdb to about 2021). Libraries were constructed by 5' RACE. Data came from a NextSeq 500. TCRdb reanalyzed the raw reads on its own, using fastp at Q25 for trimming and MiXCR for clone calling, and kept in-frame beta chains. When rows share a CDR3 protein, they turn into one entry using the most common DNA and genes. The sample profile shows roughly 66,000 distinct CDR3 sequences; 8% to 9.5% of them were found once. The ten most abundant clones make up 2.5% to 3.5% of the sample. Sequenced input: whole blood. These receptor sequences come from an adult who was a healthcare worker with PCR-confirmed SARS-CoV-2 infection or an uninfected control (not recorded which).

This clonotype was counted ten times or more. The chain joins TRBV6-5 to TRBJ2-5; no firm D call. CDR1 and CDR2 from the germline V gene are MNHEY and SVGAGI. The germline V and J ends were trimmed by 4 bases and 7 bases, with 10 bases remaining between them. CDR3 length equals 12 residues. In DNA, the CDR3 is TGTGCCAGCAGTTTAAGGTCAGGGACCCAGTACTTC. This gives the protein CASSLRSGTQYF.

Only a few counts were recorded for this clonotype. The V and J genes are TRBV29-1 and TRBJ2-7; the D gene is possibly TRBD2 (6 bases). Germline loops: CDR1 SQVTM, CDR2 ANQGSEA. The CDR3 covers 13 residues. V shed 4 bases and J shed 7 bases, with 17 bases lying between them. CDR3 sequence: CSVGTGETLEQYF. The CDR3 coding sequence is TGCAGCGTTGGAACGGGAGAGACCTTGGAGCAGTACTTC.

The genes are TRBV7-3 and TRBJ2-2; the match to TRBD1 covers 9 bases. The ends lost 5 bases at V and 6 bases at J; junction bases unmatched: 16. CDR3 length: 18 amino acids. In germline, CDR1 is SGHTA, CDR2 FQGTGA. CDR3 protein: CASSPHLGTGKFAGELFF. The CDR3 nucleotides read TGTGCCAGCAGCCCTCACCTTGGGACAGGGAAGTTCGCCGGGGAGCTGTTTTTT.

This clonotype occurred many times. This chain joins TRBV29-1 and TRBJ2-3; D gene ambiguous. V shed 7 bases and J shed 2 bases, with 13 bases lying between them. Per germline, CDR1 SQVTM and CDR2 ANQGSEA. This CDR3 has 13 amino acids. As DNA, the CDR3 is TGCAGCGGTATTCTCCATTTCACAGATACGCAGTATTTT. Residues: CSGILHFTDTQYF.

This clonotype showed up many times. The chain combines TRBV15 with TRBJ2-7; 9 bases are a match to TRBD2. The CDR3 has 16 amino acids. V shed 1 base and J 6 bases; nucleotides not matched to a gene: 10. Germline CDR1 and CDR2: LNHNV and YYDKDF (reference sequence). CDR3 residues: CATSRVRLAGLFEQYF. CDR3 nucleotide sequence: TGTGCCACCAGCAGAGTGCGTCTAGCGGGACTCTTCGAGCAGTACTTC.

This clonotype was detected a few times. This chain connects TRBV12-3 or TRBV12-4 to TRBJ2-1, with 9 bases fitting TRBD1. This CDR3 is built from 13 residues. V gave up 5 bases and J gave up 9 bases; unmatched junction bases: 5. This CDR3 reads CASSPDRGSEQFF. DNA for the CDR3: TGTGCCAGCAGTCCCGACAGGGGGAGTGAGCAGTTCTTC.

In this sample, this clonotype turned up a few times. The chain carries TRBV29-1 and TRBJ2-7, with 8 bases lining up with TRBD1. CDR1 and CDR2 from the germline V gene are SQVTM and ANQGSEA. Germline trimming cut 4 bases from V and 5 bases from J; bases unmatched to any gene: 10. This CDR3 region has 14 residues. The CDR3 loop is CSVVTAGGFHEQYF. The CDR3 DNA is TGCAGCGTTGTTACTGCAGGGGGCTTCCACGAGCAGTACTTC.

The genes are TRBV7-2 and TRBJ2-3; weak D call: TRBD2 (6 bases). Germline V gene sequence: CDR1 SGHTA, CDR2 FQGNSA. This CDR3 is 14 amino acids long. V was cut by 5 bases and J by 4 bases, with 13 bases left in between. CDR3 residues: CASSPVGGSDTQYF. For the CDR3, the DNA is TGTGCCAGCAGCCCAGTGGGGGGTTCAGATACGCAGTATTTT. Variable domain in full (rest from reference TRBV7-2 and TRBJ2-3): GAGVSQSPSNKVTEKGKDVELRCDPISGHTALYWYRQSLGQGLEFLIYFQGNSAPDKSGLPSDRFSAERTGGSVSTLTIQRTQQEDSAVYLCASSPVGGSDTQYFGPGTRLTVL.

The V and J genes are TRBV7-2 and TRBJ1-5; D remains unclear. There are 16 residues in the CDR3. Trimming stripped 5 bases from V and 6 bases from J, with 20 bases between. CDR1 is SGHTA and CDR2 is FQGNSA in the germline V gene. This CDR3 is CASSPNALGNGQPQHF. The DNA of the CDR3 is TGTGCCAGCAGCCCAAACGCTTTAGGGAACGGTCAGCCCCAGCATTTT.

There are many counts of this clonotype. The chain uses TRBV2 and TRBJ2-2; D not certain. Trimming removed 3 bases from V and 4 bases from J, with 12 bases in between. CDR3 length: 15 amino acids. The germline CDR1 and CDR2 sequences are SNHLY and FYNNEI. The CDR3 DNA is TGTGCCAGCAGTGATGGGGTAGGAGTCACCGGGGAGCTGTTTTTT. It yields the protein CASSDGVGVTGELFF. The variable domain in full, with the rest retrieved from reference TRBV2 and TRBJ2-2, is EPEVTQTPSHQVTQMGQEVILRCVPISNHLYFYWYRQILGQKVEFLVSFYNNEISEKSEIFDDQFSVERPDGSNFTLKIRSTKLEDSAMYFCASSDGVGVTGELFFGEGSRLTVL.

The rearrangement uses TRBV11-2 and TRBJ1-5; no definite D call. This CDR3 is built from 13 residues. Germline loops: CDR1 SGHAT, CDR2 FQNNGV. The V end lost 2 bases, the J end lost 3 bases, and 5 bases lay between the germline ends. The CDR3 is CASSLNPNQPQHF. CDR3 in DNA: TGTGCCAGCAGCTTAAATCCCAATCAGCCCCAGCATTTT.

The gene calls are TRBV20-1 and TRBJ2-7, with TRBD1 matching over 7 bases. Germline CDR1 DFQATT, CDR2 SNEGSKA (reference sequence). The CDR3 extends over 13 amino acids. Trimming took 1 base from V and 3 from J; bases not matched to a gene: 3. The DNA for the CDR3 is TGCAGTGCTAGAGTTAGACAGGGCTACGAGCAGTACTTC. Protein: CSARVRQGYEQYF.

This clonotype showed up many times. The chain joins TRBV30 to TRBJ1-1, with a weak D call TRBD1 (5 bases). Trimming left V 5 bases short and J 5 bases short, with 18 bases between. Germline CDR1 GTSNPN, CDR2 SVGIG (reference sequence). The CDR3 is 14 amino acids. CDR3 DNA: TGTGCCTGGGAGATCGACAGCCTTGGGACTGAAGCTTTCTTT. Its protein product is CAWEIDSLGTEAFF.

This clonotype showed up just a few times. This chain joins TRBV29-1 and TRBJ2-1, with TRBD1 identical over 9 bases. V gave up 2 bases and J gave up 4 bases; unmatched junction bases: 6. This CDR3 has 15 amino acids. CDR1 and CDR2 (germline): SQVTM, ANQGSEA. Here the CDR3 reads CSVEFLTGGYNEQFF. The DNA of the CDR3 is TGCAGCGTTGAATTTTTGACAGGGGGTTACAATGAGCAGTTCTTC.

In this sample, this clonotype turned up many times. The chain combines TRBV5-1 with TRBJ2-2, with D tentatively TRBD1 (5 bases). CDR3 size: 17 residues. Trimming left V 3 bases short and J 1 base short, with 16 bases between. Germline V gene sequence: CDR1 SGHRS, CDR2 YFSETQ. CDR3 protein: CASSWTGLGQNTGELFF. The CDR3 DNA sequence: TGCGCCAGCAGCTGGACCGGTCTCGGACAGAACACCGGGGAGCTGTTTTTT.

This clonotype was seen repeatedly, ten times or more. The chain is built from TRBV18 and TRBJ2-7, with 13 bases fitting TRBD2. Trimming took 1 base from V and 7 from J; bases not matched to a gene: 10. CDR1 is KGHSH, CDR2 LQKENI, per germline. The CDR3 contains 17 residues. The CDR3 here is CASSPLQRTSGSDEQYF. In nucleotides, the CDR3 is TGTGCCAGCTCACCACTTCAGAGGACTAGCGGGAGCGATGAGCAGTACTTC.

This clonotype showed up many times. The V and J genes are TRBV6-1 and TRBJ1-5, with TRBD1 as a possible D gene (5 bases). CDR1 is MNHNS and CDR2 is SASEGT in the germline V gene. CDR3 length equals 14 residues. V gave up 1 base and J gave up 4 bases, with 8 bases separating them. The DNA of the CDR3 is TGTGCCAGCAGTGAAGGGGGGAGAAATCAGCCCCAGCATTTT. Translated: CASSEGGRNQPQHF.

Ten or more counts support this clonotype. This CDR3 is CASSYPEDRAETQYF. CDR3 bases: TGTGCCAGCAGTTACCCCGAGGACAGGGCGGAGACCCAGTACTTC. The chain has TRBV6-6 and TRBJ2-5; 8 bases fit TRBD1. Germline V gene data show CDR1 as MNHNY and CDR2 as SVGAGI (reference sequence). CDR3 length equals 15 residues. V was pared by 2 bases and J by 5 bases, with 7 bases of the junction left unmatched.

The table lists this clonotype with many counts. This sequence joins TRBV29-1 and TRBJ1-3, with D perhaps matching TRBD1 (5 bases). CDR1 and CDR2 from the germline V gene are SQVTM and ANQGSEA. V lost 6 bases and J 0 bases, leaving 18 bases between the germline ends. The CDR3 has 16 residues. CDR3 in amino acids: CSVIPLQGDSGNTIYF. The CDR3 DNA follows: TGCAGCGTAATACCACTTCAGGGCGACTCTGGAAACACCATATATTTT.

This clonotype was seen more than once but under ten times. The V and J genes are TRBV27 and TRBJ1-1; TRBD1 is a possible D gene (6 bases). Germline V gene lookup returns CDR1 MNHEY and CDR2 SMNVEV (reference sequence). The V end was cut by 4 bases, the J end by 1 base, with 16 bases between. The CDR3 extends over 16 amino acids. CDR3 amino acids: CASSSRTEGENTEAFF. CDR3 coding DNA: TGTGCCAGCAGTTCCCGGACAGAGGGCGAGAACACTGAAGCTTTCTTT.

A single count supports this clonotype. The chain couples TRBV3-1 to TRBJ2-3; no clear D gene. Trimming took 0 bases from V and 14 from J, leaving 12 bases between them. The CDR3 contains 12 residues. In germline, CDR1 is LGHDT, CDR2 YNNKEL (reference sequence). CDR3 loop: CASSQEGFARYF. The DNA for the CDR3 is TGTGCCAGCAGCCAAGAAGGCTTCGCAAGGTATTTT.

This clonotype was detected ten times or more. V and J are TRBV20-1 and TRBJ2-1; possibly TRBD1 for D (6 bases). The CDR3 runs 14 residues. Germline V CDR1 and CDR2: DFQATT, SNEGSKA (reference sequence). V lost 2 bases and J lost 4, with 12 bases in between. As DNA, the CDR3 is TGCAGTGCTAGATTGGGGGCAGGGTACAATGAGCAGTTCTTC. This codes for CSARLGAGYNEQFF.

This clonotype was seen at least ten times. V is TRBV20-1 and J is TRBJ2-7; 11 bases are shared with TRBD2. From germline, CDR1 is DFQATT and CDR2 SNEGSKA (reference sequence). The length of the CDR3 is 14 residues. J lost 2 bases, V lost 0 bases, and 0 bases had no gene match. The CDR3 DNA sequence: TGCAGTGCTAGAGATAGCGGGAGGGCCTACGAGCAGTACTTC. Amino acid sequence: CSARDSGRAYEQYF.

This clonotype was seen at least ten times. The V call is TRBV7-2, the J call TRBJ2-2; the match to TRBD2 covers 11 bases. The CDR3 is 15 amino acids. The germline V gene has CDR1 SGHTA and CDR2 FQGNSA. DNA of the CDR3: TGTGTCGTAGCTAGCGGGAGGTTTATGGCCGGGGAGCTGTTTTTT. It is translated as CVVASGRFMAGELFF.

V is TRBV5-1 and J is TRBJ2-3, with TRBD2 matching over 11 bases. From germline, CDR1 is SGHRS and CDR2 YFSETQ. The ends lost 1 base at V and 5 bases at J; junction bases unmatched: 3. The CDR3 sequence is 15 residues long. The DNA for the CDR3 is TGCGCCAGCAGCTTGTTTCTAGCGGGAGGAGATACGCAGTATTTT. Residues: CASSLFLAGGDTQYF.

Ten or more counts support this clonotype. The chain combines TRBV29-1 with TRBJ2-2; 9 nucleotides line up with TRBD2. The germline V gene has CDR1 SQVTM and CDR2 ANQGSEA. The CDR3 loop spans 17 amino acids. With V trimmed by 0 bases and J by 5 bases, 10 bases remained unmatched. CDR3 DNA sequence: TGCAGCGTTGAAGACCCAACCCGAGGACTAGCGACCGGGGAGCTGTTTTTT. Its translation is CSVEDPTRGLATGELFF.

The V call is TRBV3-1, the J call TRBJ2-3; the D is unclear. V lost 1 base and J lost 1, with 9 bases in between. CDR1 is LGHDT and CDR2 is YNNKEL in the germline V gene (reference sequence). The length of the CDR3 is 15 residues. The CDR3 protein is CASSQGSGRTDTQYF. Written as DNA, the CDR3 is TGTGCCAGCAGCCAAGGGTCGGGCCGCACAGATACGCAGTATTTT.